The 15 T cell receptor beta chains in this list originate from one sample, sequenced in a study of T cell changes during pregnancy in multiple sclerosis (dated 2019 in TCRdb). The protocol used for the library was the immunoSEQ multiplex PCR assay. This immuneACCESS table, as held by TCRdb, lists in-frame sequences with V and J called but not all clones. Of the missing ones, under half trace to an unresolved V gene in checked studies; the others have no known cause. The sample table shows 20,000 to 25,000 clones, and more than 75% are seen once. Together, the top ten hold 6.5% to 8% of the sample. Sequenced material: CD8+ T cells from peripheral blood mononuclear cells, taken before pregnancy. These receptors all stem from a female donor with multiple sclerosis, enrolled in a pregnancy study.

The chain combines TRBV6-1 with TRBJ2-7; D call uncertain. Trimming shortened V by 5 bases and J by 0 bases, and 5 bases separated the two germline ends. CDR3 length: 12 residues. The germline CDR1 and CDR2 sequences are MNHNS and SASEGT. Here the CDR3 DNA reads TGTGCCAGCAGTCCCAGCTCCTACGAGCAGTACTTC. Its protein product is CASSPSSYEQYF.

The chain carries TRBV2 and TRBJ2-5; possibly TRBD1 for D (7 bases). Trimming shortened V by 6 bases and J by 0 bases, and 23 bases separated the two germline ends. The CDR3 is 18 residues long. CDR1 and CDR2 from the germline V gene are SNHLY and FYNNEI. The CDR3 DNA is TGTGCCAGCAGCCTTGACAGGGAGGACTATACAAACCAAGAGACCCAGTACTTC. Encoded protein: CASSLDREDYTNQETQYF.

J is TRBJ1-1 and V is TRBV28; tentatively, D is TRBD1 (5 bases). The V end lost 6 bases, the J end lost 0 bases, and 11 bases lay between the germline ends. This CDR3 is built from 14 residues. The germline V gene has CDR1 MDHEN and CDR2 SYDVKM. CDR3 protein: CASSQGDVNTEAFF. CDR3 nucleotide sequence: TGTGCCAGCAGCCAAGGGGATGTGAACACTGAAGCTTTCTTT.

This clone showed up just once. This chain connects TRBV7-4 to TRBJ1-2; 11 bases map to TRBD1. The CDR3 runs to 14 residues. Germline CDR1 reads SGHVT; CDR2 reads SQSDAQ. V shed 4 bases, J shed 6 bases, and the junction held 4 bases outside the gene matches. The DNA for the CDR3 is TGTGCCAGCAGCTCAGGGACAGGGGGAGATGGCTACACCTTC. Amino acid sequence: CASSSGTGGDGYTF.

The chain recombines TRBV19 with TRBJ1-2; TRBD1 matches at 8 bases. J was trimmed by 6 bases and V by 7 bases; bases with no gene match: 13. The germline CDR1 and CDR2 sequences are LNHDA and SQIVND (reference sequence). The CDR3 runs 15 residues. DNA for the CDR3: TGTGCCAGTACTAGGAAGGGGGGACAGGATCATGGCTACACCTTC. It is translated as CASTRKGGQDHGYTF. Full variable domain (missing parts from reference TRBV19 and TRBJ1-2): DGGITQSPKYLFRKEGQNVTLSCEQNLNHDAMYWYRQDPGQGLRLIYYSQIVNDFQKGDIAEGYSVSREKKESFPLTVTSAQKNPTAFYLCASTRKGGQDHGYTFGSGTRLTVV.

CDR3 loop: CSVEENYWQFF. CDR3 nucleotides: TGCAGCGTTGAAGAGAACTACTGGCAGTTCTTC. The chain uses TRBV29-1 and TRBJ2-1; no clear D. From germline, CDR1 is SQVTM and CDR2 ANQGSEA. V was pared by 0 bases and J by 12 bases, with 9 bases between. The CDR3 has 11 residues.

The rearrangement uses TRBV4-1 and TRBJ1-1; D gene unclear. Germline CDR1 is MGHRA and CDR2 is YSYEKL. This CDR3 is built from 14 residues. V lost 1 base, J lost 4 bases, and 10 bases lay in between. CDR3 residues: CASSQVGVFTEAFF. DNA of the CDR3: TGCGCCAGCAGCCAAGTCGGAGTGTTCACTGAAGCTTTCTTT.

This chain uses TRBV4-1 with TRBJ2-7, with 7 nucleotides matching TRBD2. Trimming cost V 0 bases and J 6 bases; bases outside gene matches: 14. CDR3 length equals 17 residues. Per the germline V gene, CDR1 is MGHRA and CDR2 is YSYEKL. The CDR3 is CASSQEPEEAGAGEQYF. In nucleotides, the CDR3 is TGCGCCAGCAGCCAAGAGCCCGAAGAGGCGGGAGCTGGCGAGCAGTACTTC.

V and J are TRBV27 and TRBJ1-1; no definite D call. In germline, CDR1 is MNHEY, CDR2 SMNVEV (reference sequence). Trimming removed 5 bases at V and 1 base at J, with 8 bases between. The CDR3 consists of 13 residues. CDR3 region: CASSQYSNTEAFF. Written as DNA, the CDR3 is TGTGCCAGCAGTCAATACTCGAACACTGAAGCTTTCTTT.

The chain has TRBV20-1 and TRBJ1-2; 7 bases line up with TRBD1. The CDR3 sequence is 11 residues long. Trimming cost V 5 bases and J 8 bases; bases outside gene matches: 5. The V gene's germline CDR1 is DFQATT and CDR2 SNEGSKA (reference sequence). The CDR3 nucleotides are TGCAGTGCTTCAGGGGGTTGGGGCTACACCTTC. Residues: CSASGGWGYTF.

The V gene is TRBV11-2, the J gene TRBJ1-5; unclear D gene. The CDR3 has 15 residues. Per the germline V gene, CDR1 is SGHAT and CDR2 is FQNNGV. V dropped 0 bases and J dropped 4 bases, with 10 bases sitting between them. The DNA of the CDR3 is TGTGCCAGCAGCTTAGATCTCGGGGTAAATCAGCCCCAGCATTTT. Its protein product is CASSLDLGVNQPQHF.

This chain uses TRBV28 with TRBJ1-1; TRBD1 matches at 8 bases. Germline loops: CDR1 MDHEN, CDR2 SYDVKM. J was trimmed by 5 bases and V by 3 bases; bases with no gene match: 17. The CDR3 is 18 residues long. DNA of the CDR3: TGTGCCAGCAGTTTCAGAGGGAATAAAGGACAGGGAGGAACTGAAGCTTTCTTT. Its translation is CASSFRGNKGQGGTEAFF.

In its sample, this clone was seen a few times. This chain uses TRBV30 with TRBJ1-1; the match to TRBD1 covers 11 bases. In germline, CDR1 is GTSNPN, CDR2 SVGIG (reference sequence). There are 14 residues in the CDR3. Trimming removed 2 bases from V and 6 bases from J; junction bases left unmatched: 5. In DNA form, the CDR3 reads TGTGCCTGGAGTACCGGACAGGGGGCCGCTGAAGCTTTCTTT. Translating it yields CAWSTGQGAAEAFF.

The V and J genes are TRBV19 and TRBJ1-4; D possibly corresponds to TRBD1 (6 bases). Germline V gives CDR1 LNHDA, CDR2 SQIVND (reference sequence). With 4 bases removed from V and 4 bases from J, the gap between germline ends came to 10 bases. The CDR3 runs 14 residues. CDR3 sequence (DNA): TGTGCCAGTAGTACGACAGGTTATAATGAAAAACTGTTTTTT. Translation: CASSTTGYNEKLFF.

This chain joins TRBV14 and TRBJ2-1, with TRBD2 matching over 11 bases. This CDR3 region has 15 residues. Unmatched junction bases numbered 3, after V lost 4 bases and J lost 4 bases. Germline values: CDR1 SGHDN, CDR2 FVKESK. DNA of the CDR3: TGTGCCAGCAGCCCCGGGACTAGCGGATACAATGAGCAGTTCTTC. As protein: CASSPGTSGYNEQFF.